The clone carrying this TCR beta chain has just one count. Antigen unknown. The protocol was immunoSEQ multiplex PCR, while the TCRdb copy is restricted to in-frame clones and leaves out a portion. The table records 20,000 to 25,000 clones, roughly four fifths of them present only once. This entry comes from a study of graft-versus-host responses after intestinal transplantation. Background on the study: Those transplanted obtained multivisceral, liver-intestinal, or isolated intestinal grafts. Study-wide points: Early declines in HvG clones that occurred post-transplant were associated with peak circulating GvH clone levels. Analysis identified GvH clones in recipient marrow, with some appearing first in ileum or blood.

Germline V lookup: CDR1 GTSNPN, CDR2 SVGIG (reference sequence). CDR3 length: 15 residues. The V and J ends lost 0 bases and 0 bases respectively, with 9 bases between them. This TCR was sampled from a human donor who was the organ donor for an intestinal transplant. J is TRBJ2-1 and V is TRBV30; TRBD2 is a possible D gene (5 bases). This specimen was unstimulated CD8+ T cells sorted from spleen or lymph node cells, taken before transplant. CDR3 coding DNA: TGTGCCTGGAGTGTAGTGGGGAGCTCCTACAATGAGCAGTTCTTC. Amino acids: CAWSVVGSSYNEQFF. Variable domain in full (rest from reference TRBV30 and TRBJ2-1): SQTIHQWPATLVQPVGSPLSLECTVEGTSNPNLYWYRQAAGRGLQLLFYSVGIGQISSEVPQNLSASRPQDRQFILSSKKLLLSDSGFYLCAWSVVGSSYNEQFFGPGTRLTVL.